These 27 T cell receptor beta chains were sequenced from one sample in a study of shared clonotypes between healthy human individuals. Generated by immunoSEQ multiplex PCR, the TCRdb table keeps only in-frame clones and is missing some. The sample includes 2.5 million or so clones, 85% to 95% of them seen just once. Material for sequencing was naive CD4+ T cells sorted from blood. Regarding subset: CD45RA+ positively selected. These receptors were taken from a man in his late teens or twenties in good health.

The chain recombines TRBV6-5 with TRBJ1-1; the match to TRBD1 covers 7 bases. Germline CDR1 reads MNHEY; CDR2 reads SVGAGI. This CDR3 is 15 amino acids long. V gave up 5 bases and J gave up 6 bases; unmatched junction bases: 12. The CDR3 coding sequence is TGTGCCAGCAGTCTATCCAAGGACAGGAGATCTGAAGCTTTCTTT. It translates to CASSLSKDRRSEAFF.

A remark on this clone: Other nucleotide sequences from this sample produce the same CDR3. The chain uses TRBV5-1 and TRBJ2-5, with D uncertain. Germline-derived CDR1 and CDR2 are SGHRS and YFSETQ. CDR3 size: 11 residues. The V end was cut by 4 bases, the J end by 0 bases, with 1 base between. CDR3 sequence: CASSHQETQYF. In nucleotides, the CDR3 is TGCGCCAGCAGCCACCAAGAGACCCAGTACTTC.

This sequence joins TRBV15 and TRBJ1-5, with D possibly TRBD1 on 6 matching bases. Trimming pared 6 bases from V and 15 bases from J, leaving 15 bases between. The CDR3 has 11 residues. From germline, CDR1 is LNHNV and CDR2 YYDKDF (reference sequence). The CDR3 DNA reads TGTGCCACCAGGGGGGCACCCCCTGGGCATTTT. Translation: CATRGAPPGHF.

The rearrangement joins TRBV7-9 to TRBJ1-4; D gene uncertain. Germline V gene sequence: CDR1 SEHNR, CDR2 FQNEAQ (reference sequence). This CDR3 is 13 amino acids long. Trimming left V 7 bases short and J 0 bases short, with 6 bases between. The CDR3 loop is CASTLATNEKLFF. The CDR3 nucleotides read TGTGCCAGCACTCTCGCAACTAATGAAAAACTGTTTTTT.

V usage is TRBV6-5 and J usage is TRBJ2-7, with D unresolved. CDR3 length equals 14 residues. V gave up 2 bases and J gave up 2 bases, with 10 bases separating them. Germline-derived CDR1 and CDR2 are MNHEY and SVGAGI. In DNA form, the CDR3 reads TGTGCCAGCAGTTACGACCGGAAAGCCTACGAGCAGTACTTC. This sequence encodes CASSYDRKAYEQYF.

This chain uses TRBV19 with TRBJ2-3; D not certain. Trimming left V 5 bases short and J 6 bases short, with 6 bases between. Germline CDR1 reads LNHDA; CDR2 reads SQIVND (reference sequence). The CDR3 extends over 11 amino acids. The CDR3 DNA reads as TGTGCCAGTAGTGCCTTCGATACGCAGTATTTT. This codes for CASSAFDTQYF.

As to this clone: Other DNA sequences within the sample encode an identical CDR3. V gene TRBV7-9 combines with J gene TRBJ1-2, with TRBD1 matching 8 bases. The CDR3 is 14 residues long. The germline V gene has CDR1 SEHNR and CDR2 FQNEAQ (reference sequence). V trimming: 5 bases; J trimming: 2 bases; junction bases outside the gene matches: 4. The CDR3, as DNA: TGTGCCAGCAGCCCGGACAGGGCGAACTATGGCTACACCTTC. Its translation: CASSPDRANYGYTF.

The chain carries TRBV18 and TRBJ2-7; D might be TRBD1 or TRBD2, each matching 5 bases. V lost 4 bases and J lost 4, with 14 bases in between. The CDR3 covers 14 residues. CDR1 is KGHSH, CDR2 LQKENI, per germline. The DNA for the CDR3 is TGTGCCAGCTCACTTTCCCGGGACGGTTACGAGCAGTACTTC. This codes for CASSLSRDGYEQYF. Using reference TRBV18 and TRBJ2-7 for the parts outside the CDR3, the full variable domain is NAGVMQNPRHLVRRRGQEARLRCSPMKGHSHVYWYRQLPEEGLKFMVYLQKENIIDESGMPKERFSAEFPKEGPSILRIQQVVRGDSAAYFCASSLSRDGYEQYFGPGTRLTVT.

V gene TRBV19 combines with J gene TRBJ1-6; D might be TRBD1 (5 bases). Per the germline V gene, CDR1 is LNHDA and CDR2 is SQIVND (reference sequence). V gave up 0 bases and J gave up 9 bases, with 6 bases separating them. CDR3 length: 13 amino acids. CDR3 loop: CASSIEQGSPLHF. The CDR3 DNA follows: TGTGCCAGTAGTATAGAGCAGGGTTCACCCCTCCACTTT.

This sequence joins TRBV5-5 and TRBJ1-4; possible D gene TRBD1, 5 bases. Between the trimmed V and J ends, which lost 4 bases and 0 bases, there was a span of 13 bases. Germline CDR1 SGHKS, CDR2 YYEKEE (reference sequence). The CDR3 spans 16 residues. The CDR3 DNA reads as TGTGCCAGCAGCCCCCCGGGACTGACAACTAATGAAAAACTGTTTTTT. This sequence encodes CASSPPGLTTNEKLFF.

The J gene is TRBJ2-7, the V gene TRBV19; 16 bases are a match to TRBD2. The CDR3 has 17 amino acids. Per the germline V gene, CDR1 is LNHDA and CDR2 is SQIVND (reference sequence). The ends lost 5 bases at V and 1 base at J; junction bases unmatched: 5. CDR3 DNA: TGTGCCAGTAGTGCGGGACTAGCGGGAGGGTCGTCCTACGAGCAGTACTTC. Translation: CASSAGLAGGSSYEQYF.

The chain is built from TRBV28 and TRBJ2-3; a possible D gene is TRBD2 (6 bases). V was cut by 4 bases and J by 2 bases, with 22 bases left in between. This CDR3 is built from 18 residues. The V gene's germline CDR1 is MDHEN and CDR2 SYDVKM. The CDR3 DNA reads as TGTGCCAGCAGTTCGTGGGGGACCCCTAGCGAATACACAGATACGCAGTATTTT. Encoded protein: CASSSWGTPSEYTDTQYF.

V gene TRBV6-1 combines with J gene TRBJ2-3, with D maybe TRBD2 (6 bases). V was shortened by 3 bases and J by 7 bases, with 14 bases between the two germline ends. This CDR3 has 14 residues. In germline, CDR1 is MNHNS, CDR2 SASEGT. CDR3 bases: TGTGCCAGCAGTGAGCAAACTAGCTTATATACGCAGTATTTT. Amino acid sequence: CASSEQTSLYTQYF.

This chain joins TRBV5-1 and TRBJ2-7; a weak D match, TRBD1 (8 bases). This CDR3 comprises 15 residues. Trimming shortened V by 4 bases and J by 3 bases, and 17 bases separated the two germline ends. Germline V CDR1 and CDR2: SGHRS, YFSETQ. The DNA of the CDR3 is TGCGCCAGCAGCCCCGGGGGGACAGGTATCTACGAGCAGTACTTC. Protein: CASSPGGTGIYEQYF.

As for this clone: Other DNA sequences in the sample encode the same CDR3. The V gene is TRBV5-1, the J gene TRBJ2-7; TRBD1 agrees at 11 bases. The CDR3 covers 14 residues. The germline V gene encodes CDR1 SGHRS and CDR2 YFSETQ. V lost 3 bases to trimming and J lost 5 bases; unmatched junction nucleotides: 4. The CDR3 nucleotides read TGCGCCAGCAGCTCGGGACAGGGGGTAGACGAGCAGTACTTC. Its translation: CASSSGQGVDEQYF.

The chain recombines TRBV7-8 with TRBJ2-7, with D tentatively TRBD2 (5 bases). Looked up from germline, CDR1 is SGHVS and CDR2 is FQNEAQ. The V and J ends lost 1 base and 0 bases respectively, with 7 bases between them. The CDR3 contains 14 residues. The CDR3 nucleotides read TGTGCCAGCAGCTTAGTTCGGGGCTCCTACGAGCAGTACTTC. Translating it yields CASSLVRGSYEQYF.

Only one count was recorded for this clone. V gene TRBV19 combines with J gene TRBJ1-2; D uncertain. Trimming took 9 bases from V and 0 from J, leaving 20 bases between them. The germline V gene encodes CDR1 LNHDA and CDR2 SQIVND (reference sequence). This CDR3 spans 16 amino acids. In DNA, the CDR3 is TGTGCCAGCGCCCCCACCCCACAGTCAGCTAACTATGGCTACACCTTC. Its translation: CASAPTPQSANYGYTF.

V and J are TRBV12-5 and TRBJ2-1; the D call may be TRBD1 or TRBD2 (5 bases each). V was pared by 7 bases and J by 6 bases, with 13 bases between. CDR3 length: 13 amino acids. Germline-derived CDR1 and CDR2 are LGHNT and FRNRAP. CDR3 nucleotides: TGTGCTAGTGTCTGGGGGTCCGGCAATGAGCAGTTCTTC. It is translated as CASVWGSGNEQFF.

This sequence joins TRBV30 and TRBJ1-2; 7 nucleotides line up with TRBD1. With 3 bases clipped from V and 5 bases from J, the junction kept 12 bases outside the gene matches. Germline lookup yields CDR1 GTSNPN and CDR2 SVGIG (reference sequence). The CDR3 extends over 15 amino acids. CDR3 region: CAWSTNRGWRYGYTF. Here the CDR3 DNA reads TGTGCCTGGAGCACAAACAGGGGATGGAGGTATGGCTACACCTTC.

The rearrangement joins TRBV10-2 to TRBJ2-2; D gene ambiguous. Trimming took 6 bases from V and 7 from J, leaving 12 bases between them. Germline V gene lookup returns CDR1 WSHSY and CDR2 SAAADI. The CDR3 is 13 amino acids. This CDR3 is CASRTLDNGELFF. The CDR3, as DNA: TGCGCCAGCAGGACCCTTGATAACGGGGAGCTGTTTTTT.

The chain joins TRBV19 to TRBJ1-1, with a weak D call TRBD1 (5 bases). The germline V gene has CDR1 LNHDA and CDR2 SQIVND (reference sequence). Deletions cut 4 bases from V and 7 bases from J, with 10 bases between. This CDR3 is built from 12 residues. CDR3 residues: CASSTQGYEAFF. Written as DNA, the CDR3 is TGTGCCAGTAGTACCCAGGGCTATGAAGCTTTCTTT.

The genes are TRBV30 and TRBJ2-6, with D unresolved. This CDR3 is 12 amino acids long. With 8 bases removed from V and 3 bases from J, the gap between germline ends came to 8 bases. CDR1 GTSNPN and CDR2 SVGIG come from the germline V gene (reference sequence). The CDR3 bases are TGTGCCCTGCATGGTGGGGCCAACGTCCTGACTTTC. This sequence encodes CALHGGANVLTF. Filled out from reference TRBV30 and TRBJ2-6, the complete variable domain reads SQTIHQWPATLVQPVGSPLSLECTVEGTSNPNLYWYRQAAGRGLQLLFYSVGIGQISSEVPQNLSASRPQDRQFILSSKKLLLSDSGFYLCALHGGANVLTFGAGSRLTVL.

The chain recombines TRBV6-5 with TRBJ2-1, with D uncertain. The CDR3 is made up of 14 amino acids. Between the trimmed V and J ends, which lost 5 bases and 0 bases, there was a span of 8 bases. Germline-derived CDR1 and CDR2 are MNHEY and SVGAGI. The DNA of the CDR3 is TGTGCCAGCAGTAAGTTAAGCTCCTACAATGAGCAGTTCTTC. This sequence encodes CASSKLSSYNEQFF.

This clone was observed a single time. This CDR3 is also generated by other DNA sequences in the sample. This chain uses TRBV11-2 with TRBJ1-4, with D hard to call. Germline CDR1 is SGHAT and CDR2 is FQNNGV. V was trimmed by 4 bases and J by 0 bases, leaving 9 bases between them. The CDR3 covers 15 residues. The chain's CDR3 is CASSSDGATNEKLFF. CDR3 nucleotides: TGTGCCAGCAGCTCGGACGGTGCAACTAATGAAAAACTGTTTTTT.

As to this clone: The sample carries other DNA sequences with the same CDR3. The V and J genes are TRBV28 and TRBJ1-1, with unresolved D. Germline V gives CDR1 MDHEN, CDR2 SYDVKM. Between the trimmed V and J ends, which lost 6 bases and 1 base, there was a span of 6 bases. The CDR3 spans 12 residues. The DNA of the CDR3 is TGTGCCAGCAGCTGGGGGAACACTGAAGCTTTCTTT. It yields the protein CASSWGNTEAFF.

V gene TRBV25-1 combines with J gene TRBJ2-1, with 10 bases aligning to TRBD2. Unmatched junction bases numbered 7, after V lost 2 bases and J lost 9 bases. CDR3 size: 15 residues. Germline assignment: CDR1 MGHDK and CDR2 SYGVNS. The CDR3 region is CASSESSGGPSEQFF. The DNA of the CDR3 is TGTGCCAGCAGTGAAAGTAGCGGGGGGCCGAGTGAGCAGTTCTTC.

The V gene is TRBV6-6, the J gene TRBJ2-7, with D unresolved. This CDR3 is 12 amino acids long. The germline V gene has CDR1 MNHNY and CDR2 SVGAGI (reference sequence). V lost 5 bases and J 4 bases, leaving 9 bases between the germline ends. The CDR3 coding sequence is TGTGCCAGCAGTCAGTCATTTTACGAGCAGTACTTC. Translating gives CASSQSFYEQYF.